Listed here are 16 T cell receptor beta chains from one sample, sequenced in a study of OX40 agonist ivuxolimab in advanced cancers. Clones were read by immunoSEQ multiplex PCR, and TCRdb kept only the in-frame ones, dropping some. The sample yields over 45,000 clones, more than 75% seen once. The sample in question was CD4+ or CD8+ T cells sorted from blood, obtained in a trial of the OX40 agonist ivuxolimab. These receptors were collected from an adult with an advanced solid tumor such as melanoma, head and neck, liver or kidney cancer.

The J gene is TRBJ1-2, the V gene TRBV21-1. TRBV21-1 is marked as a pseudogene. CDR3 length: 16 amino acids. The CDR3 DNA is TGTGCCAGCAGCACCACCGTATGTTCGGATAACTATGGCTACACCTTC. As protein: CASSTTVCSDNYGYTF.

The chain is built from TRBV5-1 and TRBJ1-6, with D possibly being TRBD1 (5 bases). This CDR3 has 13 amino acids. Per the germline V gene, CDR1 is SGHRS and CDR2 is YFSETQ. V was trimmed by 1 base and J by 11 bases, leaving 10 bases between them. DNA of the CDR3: TGCGCCAGCAGCTTGAGGGACGAGGCACCCCTCCACTTT. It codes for CASSLRDEAPLHF. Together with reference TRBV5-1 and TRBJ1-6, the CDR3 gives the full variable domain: KAGVTQTPRYLIKTRGQQVTLSCSPISGHRSVSWYQQTPGQGLQFLFEYFSETQRNKGNFPGRFSGRQFSNSRSEMNVSTLELGDSALYLCASSLRDEAPLHFGNGTRLTVT.

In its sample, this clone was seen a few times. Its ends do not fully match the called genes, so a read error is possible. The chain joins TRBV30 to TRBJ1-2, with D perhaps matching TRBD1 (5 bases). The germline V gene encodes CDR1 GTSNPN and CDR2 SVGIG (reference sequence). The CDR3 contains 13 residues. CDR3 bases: TGTGCCTCGAGTAGACAGACGGGGGGTGGCTACACCTTC. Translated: CASSRQTGGGYTF.

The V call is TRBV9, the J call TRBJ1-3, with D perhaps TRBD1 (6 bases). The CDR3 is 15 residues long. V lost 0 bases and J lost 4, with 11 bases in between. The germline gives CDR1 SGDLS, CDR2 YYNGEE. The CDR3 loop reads CASSVGQDSGNTIYF. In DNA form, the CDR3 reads TGTGCCAGCAGCGTAGGACAGGATAGCGGAAACACCATATATTTT.

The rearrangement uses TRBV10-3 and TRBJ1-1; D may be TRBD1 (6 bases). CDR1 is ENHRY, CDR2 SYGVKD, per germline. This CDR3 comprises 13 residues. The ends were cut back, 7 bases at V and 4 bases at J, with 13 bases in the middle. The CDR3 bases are TGTGCCATCAAGGAGGGGGGGGGCACTGAAGCTTTCTTT. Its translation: CAIKEGGGTEAFF.

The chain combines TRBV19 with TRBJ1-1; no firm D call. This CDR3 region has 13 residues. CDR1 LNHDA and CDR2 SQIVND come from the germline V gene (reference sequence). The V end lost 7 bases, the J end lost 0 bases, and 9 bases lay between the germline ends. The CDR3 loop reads CASTEVLNTEAFF. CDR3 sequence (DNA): TGTGCCAGTACGGAGGTATTGAACACTGAAGCTTTCTTT. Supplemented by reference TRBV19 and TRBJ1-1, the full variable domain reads DGGITQSPKYLFRKEGQNVTLSCEQNLNHDAMYWYRQDPGQGLRLIYYSQIVNDFQKGDIAEGYSVSREKKESFPLTVTSAQKNPTAFYLCASTEVLNTEAFFGQGTRLTVV.

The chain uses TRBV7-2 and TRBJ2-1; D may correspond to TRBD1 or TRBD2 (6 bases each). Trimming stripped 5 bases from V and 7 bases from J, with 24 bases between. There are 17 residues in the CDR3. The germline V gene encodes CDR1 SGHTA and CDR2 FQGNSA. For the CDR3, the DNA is TGTGCCAGCAGCGCTAGACAACTAGGGGGGAGTCGTAATGAGCAGTTCTTC. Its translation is CASSARQLGGSRNEQFF. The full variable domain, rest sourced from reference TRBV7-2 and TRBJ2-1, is GAGVSQSPSNKVTEKGKDVELRCDPISGHTALYWYRQSLGQGLEFLIYFQGNSAPDKSGLPSDRFSAERTGGSVSTLTIQRTQQEDSAVYLCASSARQLGGSRNEQFFGPGTRLTVL.

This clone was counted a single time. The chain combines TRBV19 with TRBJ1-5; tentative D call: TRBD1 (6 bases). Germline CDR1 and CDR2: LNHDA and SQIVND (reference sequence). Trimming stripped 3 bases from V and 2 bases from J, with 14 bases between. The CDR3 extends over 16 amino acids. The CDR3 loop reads CASSIAPRQGNQPQHF. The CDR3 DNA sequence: TGTGCCAGTAGTATCGCCCCGCGACAGGGCAATCAGCCCCAGCATTTT.

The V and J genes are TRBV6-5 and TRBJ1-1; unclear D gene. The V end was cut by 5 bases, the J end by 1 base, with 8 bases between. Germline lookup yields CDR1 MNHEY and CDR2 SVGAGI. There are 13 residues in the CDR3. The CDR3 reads CASSPQKNTEAFF. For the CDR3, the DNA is TGTGCCAGCAGTCCTCAGAAGAACACTGAAGCTTTCTTT.

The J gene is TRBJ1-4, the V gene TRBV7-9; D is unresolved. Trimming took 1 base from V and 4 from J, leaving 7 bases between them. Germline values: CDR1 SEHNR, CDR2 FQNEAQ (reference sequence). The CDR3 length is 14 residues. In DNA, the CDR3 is TGTGCCAGCAGCTTAGGCCAGGTTAATGAAAAACTGTTTTTT. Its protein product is CASSLGQVNEKLFF.

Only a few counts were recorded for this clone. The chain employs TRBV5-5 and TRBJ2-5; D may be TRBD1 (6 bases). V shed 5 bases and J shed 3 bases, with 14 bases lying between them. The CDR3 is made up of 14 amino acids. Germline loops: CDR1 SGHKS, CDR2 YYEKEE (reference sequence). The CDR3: CASRRWGREETQYF. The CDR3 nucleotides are TGTGCCAGCAGAAGGTGGGGGCGGGAAGAGACCCAGTACTTC. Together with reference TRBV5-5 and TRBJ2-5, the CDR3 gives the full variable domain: DAGVTQSPTHLIKTRGQQVTLRCSPISGHKSVSWYQQVLGQGPQFIFQYYEKEERGRGNFPDRFSARQFPNYSSELNVNALLLGDSALYLCASRRWGREETQYFGPGTRLLVL.

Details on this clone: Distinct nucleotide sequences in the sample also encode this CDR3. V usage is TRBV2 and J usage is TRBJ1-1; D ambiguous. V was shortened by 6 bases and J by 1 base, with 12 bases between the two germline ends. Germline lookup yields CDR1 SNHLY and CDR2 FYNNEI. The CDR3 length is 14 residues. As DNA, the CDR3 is TGTGCCAGCAGCCCCCAAGGAAGGAACACTGAAGCTTTCTTT. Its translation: CASSPQGRNTEAFF.

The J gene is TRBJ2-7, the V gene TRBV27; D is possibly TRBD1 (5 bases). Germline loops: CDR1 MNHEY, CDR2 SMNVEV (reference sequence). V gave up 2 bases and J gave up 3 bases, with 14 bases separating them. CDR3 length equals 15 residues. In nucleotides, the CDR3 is TGTGCCAGCAGTTTAGCCCCTAGGGGTGACTACGAGCAGTACTTC. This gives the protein CASSLAPRGDYEQYF.

The CDR3 is CASSQREGHETQYF. The CDR3 DNA is TGTGCCAGCAGCCAGCGGGAGGGCCATGAGACCCAGTACTTC. The V call is TRBV2, the J call TRBJ2-5; TRBD2 matches at 10 bases. The junction had 6 bases not matched to a gene; V was cut back by 6 bases and J by 5 bases. Germline V gene data show CDR1 as SNHLY and CDR2 as FYNNEI. The CDR3 covers 14 residues.

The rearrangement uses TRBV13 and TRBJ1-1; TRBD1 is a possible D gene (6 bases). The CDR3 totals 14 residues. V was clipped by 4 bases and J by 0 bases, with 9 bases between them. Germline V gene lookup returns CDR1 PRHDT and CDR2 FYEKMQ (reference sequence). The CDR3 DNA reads TGTGCCAGCAGCTCGGGACACCTGAACACTGAAGCTTTCTTT. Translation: CASSSGHLNTEAFF. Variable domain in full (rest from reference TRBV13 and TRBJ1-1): AAGVIQSPRHLIKEKRETATLKCYPIPRHDTVYWYQQGPGQDPQFLISFYEKMQSDKGSIPDRFSAQQFSDYHSELNMSSLELGDSALYFCASSSGHLNTEAFFGQGTRLTVV.

For the CDR3, the DNA is TGCGCCAGCAGCGGAGCCGCCCCTGGGACAGGGGGCGGTTGGGATGAGCAGTTCTTC. It yields the protein CASSGAAPGTGGGWDEQFF. This rearrangement joins TRBV10-1 to TRBJ2-1, with 12 bases fitting TRBD1. The V gene's germline CDR1 is WNHNN and CDR2 SYGVQD (reference sequence). The CDR3 runs 19 residues. The junction had 20 bases not matched to a gene; V was cut back by 6 bases and J by 8 bases.